The 27 T cell receptor beta chains presented below share a single source sample, sequenced in a study of blood T cells in healthy people across ages. A second about 7 to 12 cycle PCR used barcoded and J-beta primers. TCRdb processed the 5' RACE reads anew with MiXCR; each CDR3 protein has one entry. The repertoire consists of some 900,000 distinct CDR3 sequences, with 25% to 30% occurring once and the leading ten covering approximately 15%. The sequenced material came from blood. These receptors were collected from a woman aged 80 or over in good health.

As for this clonotype: This clone may be a read error of a much larger clone one base away. The CDR3 coding sequence is TGTGCCAGCAGCCAGGTTGAAAGTGGCGTTCAGTACTTC. Translation: CASSQVESGVQYF. The chain recombines TRBV3-1 with TRBJ2-4; D ambiguous. The germline gives CDR1 LGHDT, CDR2 YNNKEL (reference sequence). V was shortened by 3 bases and J by 11 bases, with 14 bases between the two germline ends. The CDR3 is 13 amino acids. The full variable domain, in which reference TRBV3-1 and TRBJ2-4 provide the parts outside the CDR3, is DTAVSQTPKYLVTQMGNDKSIKCEQNLGHDTMYWYKQDSKKFLKIMFSYNNKELIINETVPNRFSPKSPDKAHLNLHINSLELGDSAVYFCASSQVESGVQYFGAGTRLSVL.

Worth noting for this clonotype: Being one base from a much bigger clone, this may be a read error. The conserved final phenylalanine or tryptophan is absent from the CDR3, which likely points to a read error. The gene calls are TRBV5-1 and TRBJ2-5, with 11 nucleotides matching TRBD1. The CDR3 is 15 residues long. The germline gives CDR1 SGHRS, CDR2 YFSETQ. V trimming: 0 bases; J trimming: 7 bases; junction bases outside the gene matches: 5. CDR3 nucleotides: TGCGCCAGCAGCTTGGATGGACAGGGGGCCGCGACCCAGTACTGC. Translation: CASSLDGQGAATQYC.

Note on this clonotype: One base away lies a much larger clone, so this may be a sequencing read error. V usage is TRBV7-9 and J usage is TRBJ1-2; no reliable D call. CDR3 length equals 11 residues. Germline lookup yields CDR1 SEHNR and CDR2 FQNEAQ (reference sequence). CDR3: CAGSLAGGYTF. The CDR3 DNA reads as TGTGCCGGCAGCTTAGCGGGGGGCTACACCTTC.

V and J are TRBV15 and TRBJ2-1, with D perhaps matching TRBD2 (5 bases). Germline V gene lookup returns CDR1 LNHNV and CDR2 YYDKDF (reference sequence). The CDR3 sequence is 13 residues long. V lost 2 bases to trimming and J lost 10 bases, with 12 bases between them. CDR3 residues: CATSRKLSVEQFF. The CDR3 bases are TGTGCCACCAGCAGAAAACTTAGCGTGGAGCAGTTCTTC.

This clonotype was observed a handful of times. The rearrangement links TRBV10-3 to TRBJ1-1, with D perhaps matching TRBD1 (6 bases). V dropped 6 bases and J dropped 3 bases, with 11 bases sitting between them. There are 13 residues in the CDR3. The V gene's germline CDR1 is ENHRY and CDR2 SYGVKD. CDR3 amino acids: CAIRQGFDTEAFF. CDR3 DNA: TGTGCCATCAGACAGGGATTTGACACTGAAGCTTTCTTT.

This clonotype came up many times. The chain combines TRBV2 with TRBJ1-5; 8 bases align to TRBD1. Germline lookup yields CDR1 SNHLY and CDR2 FYNNEI. After removal of 6 bases from V and 4 bases from J, the junction contained 2 bases not matched to a gene. The length of the CDR3 is 13 residues. This CDR3 reads CASRRTGNQPQHF. The CDR3 coding sequence is TGTGCCAGCAGGCGGACAGGGAATCAGCCCCAGCATTTT.

A note on this clonotype: Given a much more abundant clone one base away, this may be a read error. This chain links TRBV27 with TRBJ2-6, with D possibly matching TRBD2 (6 bases). This CDR3 has 15 amino acids. Germline CDR1 MNHEY, CDR2 SMNVEV (reference sequence). The chain's CDR3 is CASSQDYSGANVRTF. The CDR3 bases are TGTGCCAGCAGTCAGGACTACTCTGGGGCCAACGTCCGGACTTTC.

This clonotype was observed many times. CDR3 DNA: TGTGCCACCAGTGACCCGACTAGGCACAATGAGCAGTTCTTC. It is translated as CATSDPTRHNEQFF. This chain connects TRBV24-1 to TRBJ2-1; D possibly corresponds to TRBD2 (6 bases). The CDR3 loop spans 14 amino acids. CDR1 KGHDR and CDR2 SFDVKD come from the germline V gene. V dropped 4 bases and J dropped 5 bases, with 11 bases sitting between them.

This sequence joins TRBV6-5 and TRBJ2-2, with D maybe TRBD1 (6 bases). This CDR3 is built from 16 residues. The V end was cut by 6 bases, the J end by 7 bases, with 21 bases between. Per germline, CDR1 MNHEY and CDR2 SVGAGI. The CDR3: CASSTQGKGSGGELFF. CDR3 in DNA: TGTGCCAGCAGCACCCAGGGGAAGGGTTCTGGCGGGGAGCTGTTTTTT.

This clonotype came up many times. The CDR3 DNA is TGTGCCAGCAGTTTCTGGGGTAGCTCTGGGGCCAACGTCCTGACTTTC. Amino acids: CASSFWGSSGANVLTF. The chain employs TRBV12-3 or TRBV12-4 and TRBJ2-6; no clear D. The CDR3 runs 16 residues. The V gene lost 3 bases and the J gene lost 0 bases, with 9 bases spanning the gap.

This clonotype was recorded many times. The chain has TRBV10-3 and TRBJ1-2; D gene ambiguous. The germline V and J ends were trimmed by 3 bases and 2 bases, with 4 bases remaining between them. CDR1 and CDR2 from the germline V gene are ENHRY and SYGVKD. This CDR3 region has 12 residues. In DNA, the CDR3 is TGTGCCATCAGTGACAGGAACTATGGCTACACCTTC. Its protein product is CAISDRNYGYTF.

This clonotype was recorded a few times. The DNA for the CDR3 is TGTGCCAGCAGCCAAGCTCAGGGTGAAATTGGTAATTCACCCCTCCACTTT. Its protein is CASSQAQGEIGNSPLHF. The rearrangement joins TRBV14 to TRBJ1-6; D perhaps matches TRBD1 (5 bases). V lost 1 base, J lost 6 bases, and 16 bases lay in between. CDR1 SGHDN and CDR2 FVKESK come from the germline V gene. CDR3 length equals 17 residues.

The V gene is TRBV21-1, the J gene TRBJ1-5. TRBV21-1 is labeled a pseudogene. The CDR3 runs 14 residues. The chain's CDR3 is CASKQRHSNQPQHF. The CDR3 nucleotides read TGTGCCAGCAAACAAAGGCATAGCAATCAGCCCCAGCATTTT.

This clonotype was picked up many times. The rearrangement links TRBV5-1 to TRBJ2-3; TRBD2 agrees at 13 bases. CDR3 length: 19 residues. Losses at the gene ends were 0 bases for V and 0 bases for J; bases not matched to a gene: 7. Germline CDR1 and CDR2: SGHRS and YFSETQ. In nucleotides, the CDR3 is TGCGCCAGCAGCTTGGCGAGGACTAGCGGGGGCCATAGCACAGATACGCAGTATTTT. Its translation is CASSLARTSGGHSTDTQYF.

This clonotype was found a few times. The chain has TRBV30 and TRBJ1-2; maybe TRBD1 (6 bases). The CDR3 covers 14 residues. The V gene lost 2 bases and the J gene lost 0 bases, with 10 bases spanning the gap. Germline CDR1 GTSNPN, CDR2 SVGIG (reference sequence). This CDR3 reads CAWSQNRANYGYTF. The DNA for the CDR3 is TGTGCCTGGAGTCAAAACAGGGCTAACTATGGCTACACCTTC.

This clonotype was seen repeatedly, ten times or more. This chain joins TRBV2 and TRBJ2-7; 9 nucleotides align to TRBD1. Per the germline V gene, CDR1 is SNHLY and CDR2 is FYNNEI. This CDR3 comprises 14 residues. After removal of 3 bases from V and 5 bases from J, the junction contained 5 bases not matched to a gene. CDR3 loop: CASSEGTGRHEQYF. The CDR3 DNA reads TGTGCCAGCAGTGAGGGGACAGGGAGGCACGAGCAGTACTTC.

A remark on this clonotype: A much larger clone differs from this one at a single base, so this may be a read error. This sequence joins TRBV25-1 and TRBJ2-4; a weak D match, TRBD2 (7 bases). V was trimmed by 8 bases and J by 13 bases, leaving 30 bases between them. This CDR3 is 16 amino acids long. From germline, CDR1 is MGHDK and CDR2 SYGVNS. The CDR3 bases are TGTGCCAGCGGGGAAGGGGGGGGACGGGTATACAATGAGCAGTACTTC. Translating it yields CASGEGGGRVYNEQYF.

This clonotype was observed at least ten times. The V gene is TRBV7-9, the J gene TRBJ1-6; D unclear. The CDR3 length is 14 residues. V lost 1 base and J lost 3, with 4 bases in between. Germline values: CDR1 SEHNR, CDR2 FQNEAQ (reference sequence). The DNA of the CDR3 is TGTGCCAGCAGCTTAGACATCTATAATTCACCCCTCCACTTT. Amino acids: CASSLDIYNSPLHF.

CDR3 loop: CASSDTGKDTGELFF. In nucleotides, the CDR3 is TGTGCCAGCAGTGACACAGGGAAGGACACCGGGGAGCTGTTTTTT. The genes are TRBV6-1 and TRBJ2-2, with D maybe TRBD1 (6 bases). The V end was cut by 3 bases, the J end by 3 bases, with 11 bases between. The germline V gene has CDR1 MNHNS and CDR2 SASEGT. The CDR3 sequence is 15 residues long.

This clonotype was seen more than once but under ten times. V usage is TRBV25-1 and J usage is TRBJ1-2, with 7 bases matching TRBD1. The trim removed 4 bases at V and 5 bases at J, leaving 4 bases unmatched. The germline gives CDR1 MGHDK, CDR2 SYGVNS. The CDR3 loop spans 13 amino acids. This CDR3 is CASSAAGGYGYTF. The CDR3 nucleotides are TGTGCCAGCAGTGCCGCAGGGGGGTATGGCTACACCTTC.

V usage is TRBV20-1 and J usage is TRBJ2-3; 12 bases are shared with TRBD2. The CDR3 extends over 16 amino acids. The V segment lost 3 bases and the J segment 5 bases; nucleotides outside the gene matches: 9. Germline CDR1 reads DFQATT; CDR2 reads SNEGSKA (reference sequence). CDR3 residues: CSARDSSGGVGDTQYF. The DNA for the CDR3 is TGCAGTGCTAGGGACTCTAGCGGGGGGGTCGGAGATACGCAGTATTTT.

The sample holds a few counts of this clonotype. This chain joins TRBV29-1 and TRBJ1-1; D not certain. Trimming removed 4 bases at V and 0 bases at J, with 6 bases between. Germline values: CDR1 SQVTM, CDR2 ANQGSEA. The CDR3 is 12 residues long. For the CDR3, the DNA is TGCAGCGTTGTAGTTGTGAACACTGAAGCTTTCTTT. Amino acid sequence: CSVVVVNTEAFF.

This clonotype was recorded at least ten times. The rearrangement uses TRBV15 and TRBJ2-3; D gene unclear. V was shortened by 0 bases and J by 4 bases, with 11 bases between the two germline ends. Germline values: CDR1 LNHNV, CDR2 YYDKDF (reference sequence). The CDR3 consists of 15 residues. CDR3 coding DNA: TGTGCCACCAGCAGAGAGGGATTTGAATCAGATACGCAGTATTTT. As protein: CATSREGFESDTQYF.

There are many counts of this clonotype. The V call is TRBV20-1, the J call TRBJ1-1, with a tentative D call TRBD1 (6 bases). The CDR3 covers 12 residues. Germline V gene sequence: CDR1 DFQATT, CDR2 SNEGSKA (reference sequence). V was shortened by 3 bases and J by 6 bases, with 11 bases between the two germline ends. In DNA, the CDR3 is TGCAGTGCTAGCACTAGACAGGCTGAAGCTTTCTTT. This sequence encodes CSASTRQAEAFF.

This clonotype has only a few counts. This could be a read error, since a much larger clone is one nucleotide away. The rearrangement joins TRBV20-1 to TRBJ2-1; no definite D call. CDR3 length: 14 amino acids. Between the trimmed V and J ends, which lost 3 bases and 0 bases, there was a span of 9 bases. Per the germline V gene, CDR1 is DFQATT and CDR2 is SNEGSKA (reference sequence). CDR3 protein: CSARRASSYNEQFF. As DNA, the CDR3 is TGCAGTGCTAGGCGAGCGAGCTCCTACAATGAGCAGTTCTTC.

The table lists this clonotype with a few counts. This may arise from a read error, as a much more abundant clone is one base away. The chain joins TRBV29-1 to TRBJ1-1; D gene uncertain. The CDR3 has 12 amino acids. Per germline, CDR1 SQVTM and CDR2 ANQGSEA. Deletions cut 4 bases from V and 3 bases from J, with 9 bases between. CDR3 sequence: CSVAQMDTEAFF. CDR3 DNA sequence: TGCAGCGTTGCGCAGATGGACACTGAAGCTTTCTTT.

This clonotype was seen at least ten times. The chain employs TRBV5-1 and TRBJ1-1; D may be TRBD1 (6 bases). Per germline, CDR1 SGHRS and CDR2 YFSETQ. CDR3 length: 12 amino acids. The V end was cut by 5 bases, the J end by 5 bases, with 10 bases between. As DNA, the CDR3 is TGCGCCAGCAGACGCGGACAGACTGAAGCTTTCTTT. This gives the protein CASRRGQTEAFF.